A single sample is the source of the 3 T cell receptor beta chains below, sequenced in a study of response to subunit inactivated influenza vaccine. MiXCR was run by TCRdb on the RT-PCR reads, yielding one entry per CDR3 protein. The sample contains fewer than 800,000 distinct CDR3 sequences, 15% to 19% of which appear only once. The input for sequencing was PBMCs from blood, taken about 11 days after vaccination. The source of these receptors is a man aged 45-60 years who received an inactivated influenza vaccine.

V usage is TRBV10-1 and J usage is TRBJ2-3, with 10 bases lining up with TRBD1. Germline V lookup: CDR1 WNHNN, CDR2 SYGVQD (reference sequence). There are 15 residues in the CDR3. V lost 10 bases to trimming and J lost 4 bases; unmatched junction nucleotides: 11. DNA for the CDR3: TGCGCCACCTCCAAGCGACAGGGGGCTGCAGATACGCAGTATTTT. This sequence encodes CATSKRQGAADTQYF.

This clonotype was found a few times. V and J are TRBV7-9 and TRBJ2-1; perhaps TRBD2 as D (6 bases). V gave up 4 bases and J gave up 10 bases, with 11 bases separating them. CDR3 length equals 12 residues. CDR1 and CDR2 (germline): SEHNR, FQNEAQ (reference sequence). The CDR3 nucleotides read TGTGCCAGCAGCTCCCCACGGGGGGAGCAGTTCTTC. This gives the protein CASSSPRGEQFF.

V usage is TRBV25-1 and J usage is TRBJ2-7; 7 bases are a match to TRBD1. CDR1 MGHDK and CDR2 SYGVNS come from the germline V gene. There are 13 residues in the CDR3. The ends lost 6 bases at V and 3 bases at J; junction bases unmatched: 5. This chain's CDR3 is CASRRDSRYEQYF. In DNA, the CDR3 is TGTGCCAGCAGAAGGGACAGCCGCTACGAGCAGTACTTC.